The 25 T cell receptor beta chains listed next were all sequenced from one sample in a study of CD8+CD57+ T cells in acquired aplastic anemia. Patients who underwent sequencing had shown CD8+CD57+ cell expansion by flow cytometry. CDR3 and TCR beta VDJ profiling relied on genomic DNA as the template. TCRdb used MiXCR to reprocess the reads, holding one entry per CDR3 protein. The table has about 180,000 distinct CDR3 sequences, 63% seen once. The sample consisted of sorted CD4+, CD8+, or CD8+CD57+ T cells (not recorded which) from PBMCs. The receptors were gathered from a human donor with aplastic anemia.

There are many counts of this clonotype. The chain joins TRBV4-1 to TRBJ2-5; D not certain. The CDR3 runs 14 residues. CDR1 is MGHRA and CDR2 is YSYEKL in the germline V gene. V was pared by 1 base and J by 1 base, with 7 bases between. The CDR3 loop is CASSQARSQETQYF. The CDR3 DNA reads TGCGCCAGCAGCCAAGCAAGGAGCCAAGAGACCCAGTACTTC.

This clonotype appeared many times. The V gene is TRBV7-9, the J gene TRBJ2-7; D is perhaps TRBD2 (5 bases). Trimming took 5 bases from V and 5 from J, leaving 7 bases between them. Germline values: CDR1 SEHNR, CDR2 FQNEAQ (reference sequence). There are 11 residues in the CDR3. CDR3 amino acids: CASSAGHEQYF. CDR3 nucleotides: TGTGCCAGCAGCGCGGGCCACGAGCAGTACTTC.

V usage is TRBV29-1 and J usage is TRBJ1-2, with D possibly TRBD1 on 5 matching bases. Trimming removed 4 bases at V and 4 bases at J, with 16 bases between. Germline CDR1 reads SQVTM; CDR2 reads ANQGSEA. The CDR3 runs 14 residues. The CDR3 region is CSVVGQGASYGYTF. CDR3 DNA sequence: TGCAGCGTTGTTGGTCAGGGTGCGAGCTATGGCTACACCTTC.

This rearrangement joins TRBV7-2 to TRBJ2-7, with D possibly TRBD2 on 6 matching bases. Trimming cost V 4 bases and J 6 bases, with 13 bases left between them. CDR1 is SGHTA and CDR2 is FQGNSA in the germline V gene. The CDR3 contains 13 residues. The CDR3 is CASSSGRGTEQYF. The CDR3 DNA reads as TGTGCCAGCAGCTCCGGGAGAGGGACCGAGCAGTACTTC.

The rearrangement uses TRBV7-6 and TRBJ2-1, with TRBD2 as a possible D gene (6 bases). The germline CDR1 and CDR2 sequences are SGHVS and FNYEAQ. The CDR3 has 13 amino acids. Trimming left V 9 bases short and J 2 bases short, with 11 bases between. CDR3 DNA sequence: TGTGCCAGTGTAGCGGATACCTACAATGAGCAGTTCTTC. Translation gives CASVADTYNEQFF.

The CDR3, as DNA: TGTGCCACCAGTGACCCCGGGACAGGGGGCTATGGCTACACCTTC. It codes for CATSDPGTGGYGYTF. The J gene is TRBJ1-2, the V gene TRBV7-2; the match to TRBD1 covers 11 bases. Trimming took 10 bases from V and 4 from J; bases not matched to a gene: 11. Germline loops: CDR1 SGHTA, CDR2 FQGNSA. CDR3 length equals 15 residues. The whole variable domain, filled in from reference TRBV7-2 and TRBJ1-2, reads GAGVSQSPSNKVTEKGKDVELRCDPISGHTALYWYRQSLGQGLEFLIYFQGNSAPDKSGLPSDRFSAERTGGSVSTLTIQRTQQEDSAVYLCATSDPGTGGYGYTFGSGTRLTVV.

This clonotype turned up a few times. This chain links TRBV27 with TRBJ1-2; 8 bases map to TRBD1. This CDR3 is 15 amino acids long. CDR1 is MNHEY, CDR2 SMNVEV, per germline (reference sequence). With V trimmed by 5 bases and J by 3 bases, 8 bases remained unmatched. As DNA, the CDR3 is TGTGCCAGCAGTCCCAGGACAGGGTCCCACTATGGCTACACCTTC. Translating it yields CASSPRTGSHYGYTF.

This chain joins TRBV12-3 or TRBV12-4 and TRBJ1-1; D gene unclear. The CDR3 sequence is 12 residues long. Trimming removed 8 bases at V and 10 bases at J, with 17 bases between. As DNA, the CDR3 is TGTGCCAGCTCCGAGACCCGTTCGGGAGCTTTCTTT. Protein sequence: CASSETRSGAFF.

Of note for this clonotype: A junction end diverges from the germline sequence, so it may reflect a read error. The chain combines TRBV9 with TRBJ2-3; TRBD1 or TRBD2 may be the D gene (5 bases each). CDR1 is SGDLS, CDR2 YYNGEE, per germline. This CDR3 is built from 15 residues. The CDR3 region is CTSSVAIWGSDTQYF. CDR3 bases: TGTACCAGCAGCGTAGCCATCTGGGGGTCAGATACGCAGTATTTT.

V gene TRBV2 combines with J gene TRBJ1-5, with D hard to call. The CDR3 sequence is 12 residues long. V was pared by 3 bases and J by 6 bases, with 6 bases between. Per the germline V gene, CDR1 is SNHLY and CDR2 is FYNNEI. For the CDR3, the DNA is TGTGCCAGCAGTGACTGGGCTCAGCCCCAGCATTTT. As protein: CASSDWAQPQHF.

This chain joins TRBV20-1 and TRBJ2-5; D gene uncertain. Deletions cut 1 base from V and 2 bases from J, with 5 bases between. The CDR3 consists of 12 residues. Looked up from germline, CDR1 is DFQATT and CDR2 is SNEGSKA (reference sequence). CDR3 DNA sequence: TGCAGTGCTAGAGTTGGTCAAGAGACCCAGTACTTC. This translates into CSARVGQETQYF.

CDR3 bases: TGTGCCAGCAGTTCCGCTAGCGGGAGCTACGAGCAGTACTTC. This translates into CASSSASGSYEQYF. V is TRBV12-3 or TRBV12-4 and J is TRBJ2-7, with TRBD2 matching 10 bases. This CDR3 has 14 amino acids. Losses at the gene ends were 4 bases for V and 3 bases for J; bases not matched to a gene: 3.

The chain employs TRBV2 and TRBJ2-7, with no clear D. Germline values: CDR1 SNHLY, CDR2 FYNNEI. The CDR3 sequence is 16 residues long. V was pared by 4 bases and J by 4 bases, with 20 bases between. CDR3 nucleotides: TGTGCCAGCAGTGCTAGAGATCCGTTACACCGTTACGAGCAGTACTTC. Translating it yields CASSARDPLHRYEQYF.

This clonotype was seen at least ten times. The rearrangement links TRBV19 to TRBJ2-5, with 8 nucleotides matching TRBD1. The CDR3 consists of 13 residues. Germline V lookup: CDR1 LNHDA, CDR2 SQIVND (reference sequence). V trimming: 3 bases; J trimming: 5 bases; junction bases outside the gene matches: 2. The CDR3, as DNA: TGTGCCAGTAGTATCCAGGGGGCGGAGACCCAGTACTTC. This translates into CASSIQGAETQYF. The full variable domain, completed using reference TRBV19 and TRBJ2-5, is DGGITQSPKYLFRKEGQNVTLSCEQNLNHDAMYWYRQDPGQGLRLIYYSQIVNDFQKGDIAEGYSVSREKKESFPLTVTSAQKNPTAFYLCASSIQGAETQYFGPGTRLLVL.

The chain uses TRBV7-9 and TRBJ2-5, with 7 bases aligning to TRBD1. This CDR3 is built from 16 residues. J was trimmed by 9 bases and V by 1 base; bases with no gene match: 14. CDR1 is SEHNR and CDR2 is FQNEAQ in the germline V gene (reference sequence). This CDR3 is CASSLGQGESNQPQYF. As DNA, the CDR3 is TGTGCCAGCAGCTTAGGCCAGGGGGAGAGCAATCAGCCCCAGTACTTC.

For this clonotype: The junction departs from germline at one end; a sequencing error may be responsible. The chain employs TRBV7-8 and TRBJ1-3; 9 bases match TRBD1. CDR1 is SGHVS and CDR2 is FQNEAQ in the germline V gene. The CDR3 consists of 15 residues. The CDR3 DNA reads as TGTGCCGGCAGCCAAAACAGGGGGCGAGGAAACACCATATATTTT. It codes for CAGSQNRGRGNTIYF.

This clonotype has a handful of counts. A much larger clone differs by one base, so this may be a read error. The rearrangement links TRBV4-1 to TRBJ2-1, with D possibly matching TRBD2 (5 bases). Deletions cut 1 base from V and 4 bases from J, with 17 bases between. Germline V gene data show CDR1 as MGHRA and CDR2 as YSYEKL. The CDR3 has 17 amino acids. The CDR3 here is CASSQGASPSFYNEQFF. CDR3 DNA: TGCGCCAGCAGCCAAGGGGCTAGCCCCTCATTTTACAATGAGCAGTTCTTC.

This clonotype was detected only a few times. This chain connects TRBV20-1 to TRBJ2-5, with D perhaps TRBD2 (5 bases). Deletions cut 1 base from V and 5 bases from J, with 14 bases between. Germline CDR1 is DFQATT and CDR2 is SNEGSKA (reference sequence). This CDR3 spans 14 amino acids. CDR3 sequence (DNA): TGCAGTGCTAGAGCGGGATTACAGATGGAGACCCAGTACTTC. This sequence encodes CSARAGLQMETQYF.

This clonotype was seen repeatedly, ten times or more. V gene TRBV6-5 combines with J gene TRBJ1-5; 8 bases map to TRBD1. The CDR3 spans 15 residues. V trimming: 6 bases; J trimming: 6 bases; junction bases outside the gene matches: 10. From germline, CDR1 is MNHEY and CDR2 SVGAGI. The CDR3 here is CASSPQGDRGQPQHF. The CDR3 nucleotides are TGTGCCAGCAGCCCCCAGGGAGACAGGGGTCAGCCCCAGCATTTT.

This clonotype was detected once. The V gene is TRBV27, the J gene TRBJ2-1; 11 bases line up with TRBD2. V trimming: 2 bases; J trimming: 4 bases; junction bases outside the gene matches: 4. CDR3 length equals 16 residues. Germline V CDR1 and CDR2: MNHEY, SMNVEV (reference sequence). The CDR3 DNA reads as TGTGCCAGCAGTTTAAGGCTAGCGGGGGGTTACAATGAGCAGTTCTTC. Encoded protein: CASSLRLAGGYNEQFF.

The chain uses TRBV10-3 and TRBJ2-5, with 9 bases that match TRBD1. The junction had 7 bases not matched to a gene; V was cut back by 6 bases and J by 5 bases. The CDR3 consists of 14 residues. CDR1 and CDR2 from the germline V gene are ENHRY and SYGVKD. In nucleotides, the CDR3 is TGTGCCATCAGCCTTACAGGACAGGGGGAGACCCAGTACTTC. This sequence encodes CAISLTGQGETQYF.

On this clonotype: At one of its ends the junction is not consistent with the germline gene, which may arise from a read error. V and J are TRBV7-8 and TRBJ2-1; TRBD2 is a possible D gene (5 bases). The CDR3 is made up of 14 amino acids. Germline values: CDR1 SGHVS, CDR2 FQNEAQ. The CDR3 nucleotides read TGTGCCGGCAGCTCCCCGGGGAGCACAGATACGCAGTTCTTC. As protein: CAGSSPGSTDTQFF.

The V and J genes are TRBV3-1 and TRBJ2-3; D could derive from TRBD1 or TRBD2 (5 bases each). The germline V gene encodes CDR1 LGHDT and CDR2 YNNKEL (reference sequence). V lost 6 bases, J lost 0 bases, and 10 bases lay in between. The CDR3 has 14 residues. The CDR3 DNA follows: TGTGCCAGCAGACTGGGGGTGAGCACAGATACGCAGTATTTT. It codes for CASRLGVSTDTQYF.

This clonotype was counted between two and nine times. The genes are TRBV2 and TRBJ2-2; 10 positions agree with TRBD2. The germline gives CDR1 SNHLY, CDR2 FYNNEI. J gave up 5 bases and V 7 bases, and 7 bases lay outside the gene matches. CDR3 length equals 15 residues. CDR3 residues: CASTPASGGTGELFF. CDR3 in DNA: TGTGCCAGCACTCCCGCTAGCGGGGGTACCGGGGAGCTGTTTTTT.

The DNA for the CDR3 is TGTGCCAGCAGAAAGAGACCGGGACAGGTTAATTCACCCCTCCACTTT. This translates into CASRKRPGQVNSPLHF. The chain couples TRBV2 to TRBJ1-6; 8 nucleotides line up with TRBD1. V trimming: 6 bases; J trimming: 6 bases; junction bases outside the gene matches: 10. The germline gives CDR1 SNHLY, CDR2 FYNNEI. The CDR3 runs to 16 residues.